Following are 10 T cell receptor beta chains from one sample sequenced in a study of blood T cell repertoires in COVID-19. Clones were read by immunoSEQ multiplex PCR, and TCRdb kept only the in-frame ones, dropping some. The repertoire holds about 3,400 clones, with about three quarters as singletons. Sequencing was performed on peripheral blood. The receptor source for this set is a man aged 65 to 85 with active COVID-19.

V gene TRBV6-5 combines with J gene TRBJ1-1; no reliable D call. CDR1 is MNHEY and CDR2 is SVGAGI in the germline V gene. The CDR3 is 12 amino acids. V dropped 4 bases and J dropped 1 base, with 4 bases sitting between them. This chain's CDR3 is CASSFRNTEAFF. In DNA, the CDR3 is TGTGCCAGCAGTTTCAGGAACACTGAAGCTTTCTTT.

V and J are TRBV27 and TRBJ1-1; D is ambiguous. The CDR3 length is 18 residues. V was pared by 0 bases and J by 6 bases, with 23 bases between. CDR1 and CDR2 (germline): MNHEY, SMNVEV (reference sequence). CDR3 region: CASSLSRTYRRDSSEAFF. The DNA for the CDR3 is TGTGCCAGCAGTTTATCGAGGACTTATAGGAGGGATTCGTCTGAAGCTTTCTTT.

The chain is built from TRBV5-4 and TRBJ1-6, with 7 bases aligning to TRBD1. The V gene end was trimmed by 4 bases and the J gene end by 7 bases; junction bases not matched to a gene: 8. This CDR3 region has 15 residues. The germline V gene has CDR1 SGHNT and CDR2 YYREEE (reference sequence). This CDR3 reads CASSTGGDSNSPLHF. CDR3 coding DNA: TGTGCCAGCAGCACCGGGGGGGACAGCAATTCACCCCTCCACTTT.

The chain employs TRBV5-1 and TRBJ1-4; possibly TRBD1 for D (6 bases). The CDR3 covers 16 residues. Trimming stripped 1 base from V and 0 bases from J, with 10 bases between. Germline lookup yields CDR1 SGHRS and CDR2 YFSETQ. The CDR3 DNA reads TGCGCCAGCAGCTTGACAGGGACTACAACTAATGAAAAACTGTTTTTT. Its translation: CASSLTGTTTNEKLFF.

CDR3: CASSLVLAGNYNEQFF. Written as DNA, the CDR3 is TGTGCCAGCAGCTTAGTACTAGCGGGCAACTACAATGAGCAGTTCTTC. The genes are TRBV11-2 and TRBJ2-1; TRBD2 aligns across 9 bases. V was pared by 1 base and J by 3 bases, with 4 bases of the junction left unmatched. Germline V lookup: CDR1 SGHAT, CDR2 FQNNGV. This CDR3 is 16 amino acids long.

This clone was detected only a few times. This chain uses TRBV6-5 with TRBJ1-5; no definite D call. Trimming took off 6 bases at V and 6 bases at J, with 12 bases between the two ends. The germline V gene has CDR1 MNHEY and CDR2 SVGAGI. This CDR3 is 13 amino acids long. CDR3 sequence: CASRRTDPQPQHF. The DNA for the CDR3 is TGTGCCAGCAGAAGGACTGATCCTCAGCCCCAGCATTTT.

The chain employs TRBV19 and TRBJ1-2; D is ambiguous. Germline V gives CDR1 LNHDA, CDR2 SQIVND (reference sequence). This CDR3 has 15 residues. The germline V and J ends were trimmed by 5 bases and 4 bases, with 17 bases remaining between them. CDR3 residues: CASSRRIAGSYGYTF. CDR3 DNA: TGTGCCAGTAGTCGTCGAATTGCGGGGAGCTATGGCTACACCTTC.

This clone was detected a few times. The gene calls are TRBV18 and TRBJ2-2, with 10 bases aligning to TRBD2. The J segment lost 2 bases and the V segment lost 6 bases, leaving 6 bases of the junction unmatched. CDR1 and CDR2 from the germline V gene are KGHSH and LQKENI. The CDR3 is 16 amino acids. CDR3 sequence (DNA): TGTGCCAGCTCGGCTAGCGGGGGATCTAACACCGGGGAGCTGTTTTTT. This encodes CASSASGGSNTGELFF.

The chain couples TRBV6-4 to TRBJ2-1, with 8 bases identical to TRBD1. The CDR3 is 17 amino acids. V trimming: 10 bases; J trimming: 4 bases; junction bases outside the gene matches: 18. Germline V lookup: CDR1 MRHNA, CDR2 SNTAGT. The CDR3 region is CAIIPSIDRGKYNEQFF. As DNA, the CDR3 is TGTGCCATCATTCCTTCCATTGACAGGGGCAAGTACAATGAGCAGTTCTTC.

The chain recombines TRBV9 with TRBJ1-1; 8 bases align to TRBD1. Germline V gene sequence: CDR1 SGDLS, CDR2 YYNGEE. V lost 3 bases, J lost 1 base, and 5 bases stayed unmatched. The CDR3 covers 15 residues. CDR3 nucleotide sequence: TGTGCCAGCAGCGCCGGAGACAGGGGGAACACTGAAGCTTTCTTT. Translated: CASSAGDRGNTEAFF.